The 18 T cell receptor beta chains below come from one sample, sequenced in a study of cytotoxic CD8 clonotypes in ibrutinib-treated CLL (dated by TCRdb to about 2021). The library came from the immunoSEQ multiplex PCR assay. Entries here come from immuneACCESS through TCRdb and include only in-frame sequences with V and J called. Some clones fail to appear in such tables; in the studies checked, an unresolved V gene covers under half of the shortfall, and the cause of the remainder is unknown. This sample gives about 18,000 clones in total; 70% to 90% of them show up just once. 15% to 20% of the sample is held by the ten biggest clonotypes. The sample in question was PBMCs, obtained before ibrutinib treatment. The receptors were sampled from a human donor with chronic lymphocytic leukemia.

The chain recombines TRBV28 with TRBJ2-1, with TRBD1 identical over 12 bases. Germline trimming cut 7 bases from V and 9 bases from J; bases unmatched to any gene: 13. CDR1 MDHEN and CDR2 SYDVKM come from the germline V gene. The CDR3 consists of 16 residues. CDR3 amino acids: CASNGPGQGASGEQFF. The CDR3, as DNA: TGTGCCAGCAACGGACCGGGACAGGGGGCGTCGGGTGAGCAGTTCTTC.

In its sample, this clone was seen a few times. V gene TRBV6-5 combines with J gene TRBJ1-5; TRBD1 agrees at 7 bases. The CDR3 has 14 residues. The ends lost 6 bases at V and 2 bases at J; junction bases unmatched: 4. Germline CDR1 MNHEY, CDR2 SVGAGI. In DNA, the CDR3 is TGTGCCAGCAGGACAGGGATGGGCAATCAGCCCCAGCATTTT. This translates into CASRTGMGNQPQHF.

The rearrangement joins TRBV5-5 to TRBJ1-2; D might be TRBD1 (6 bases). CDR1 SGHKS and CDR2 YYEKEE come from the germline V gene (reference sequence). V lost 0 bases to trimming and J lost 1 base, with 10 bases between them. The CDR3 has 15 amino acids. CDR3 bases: TGTGCCAGCAGCTTGGAGGGGGGCCTTAACTATGGCTACACCTTC. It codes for CASSLEGGLNYGYTF.

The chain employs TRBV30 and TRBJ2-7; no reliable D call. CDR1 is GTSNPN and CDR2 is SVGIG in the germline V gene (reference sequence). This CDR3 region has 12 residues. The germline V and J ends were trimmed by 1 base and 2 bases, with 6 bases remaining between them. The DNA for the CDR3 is TGTGCCTGGAGTGGCACTACCTACGAGCAGTACTTC. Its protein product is CAWSGTTYEQYF.

CDR3: CSERGGDANTGELFF. DNA for the CDR3: TGCAGCGAGAGGGGCGGGGATGCGAACACCGGGGAGCTGTTTTTT. The chain combines TRBV29-1 with TRBJ2-2; D is perhaps TRBD2 (6 bases). The CDR3 covers 15 residues. The V and J ends lost 7 bases and 0 bases respectively, with 15 bases between them. From germline, CDR1 is SQVTM and CDR2 ANQGSEA.

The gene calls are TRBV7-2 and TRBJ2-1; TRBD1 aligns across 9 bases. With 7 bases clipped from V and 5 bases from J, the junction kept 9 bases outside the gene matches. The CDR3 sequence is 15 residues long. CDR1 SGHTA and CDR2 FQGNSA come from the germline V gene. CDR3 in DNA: TGTGCCAGCACCAAGGCACGGACAGGGGACAATGAGCAGTTCTTC. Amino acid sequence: CASTKARTGDNEQFF.

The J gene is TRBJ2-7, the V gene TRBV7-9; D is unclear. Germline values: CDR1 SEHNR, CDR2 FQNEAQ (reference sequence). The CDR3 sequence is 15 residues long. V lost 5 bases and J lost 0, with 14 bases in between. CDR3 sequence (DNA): TGTGCCAGCAGCGGCGGCGGCGTTAGCTCCTACGAGCAGTACTTC. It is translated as CASSGGGVSSYEQYF.

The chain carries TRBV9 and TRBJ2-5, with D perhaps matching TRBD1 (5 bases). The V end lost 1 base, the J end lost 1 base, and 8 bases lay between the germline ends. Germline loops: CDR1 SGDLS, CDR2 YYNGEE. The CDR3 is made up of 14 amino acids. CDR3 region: CASSVPGFQETQYF. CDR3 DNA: TGTGCCAGCAGCGTACCAGGGTTCCAAGAGACCCAGTACTTC.

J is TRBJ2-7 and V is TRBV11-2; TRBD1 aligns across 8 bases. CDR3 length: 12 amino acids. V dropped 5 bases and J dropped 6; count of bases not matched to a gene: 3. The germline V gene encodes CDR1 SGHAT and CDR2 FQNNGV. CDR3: CASSAQGAEQYF. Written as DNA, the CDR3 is TGTGCCAGCAGCGCGCAGGGGGCCGAGCAGTACTTC.

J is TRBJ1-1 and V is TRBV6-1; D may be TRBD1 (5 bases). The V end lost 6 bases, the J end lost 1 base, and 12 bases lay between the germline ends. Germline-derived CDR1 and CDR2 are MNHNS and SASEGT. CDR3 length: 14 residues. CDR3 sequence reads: CASRAGISNTEAFF. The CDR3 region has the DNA TGTGCCAGCAGGGCAGGGATATCGAACACTGAAGCTTTCTTT.

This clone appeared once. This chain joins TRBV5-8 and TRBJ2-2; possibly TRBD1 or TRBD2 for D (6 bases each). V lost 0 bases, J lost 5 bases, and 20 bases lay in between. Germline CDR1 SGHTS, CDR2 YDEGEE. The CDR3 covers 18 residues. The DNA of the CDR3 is TGTGCCAGCAGCTTGGTGGTAATGGGGGGCGCTTGGACCGGGGAGCTGTTTTTT. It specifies CASSLVVMGGAWTGELFF.

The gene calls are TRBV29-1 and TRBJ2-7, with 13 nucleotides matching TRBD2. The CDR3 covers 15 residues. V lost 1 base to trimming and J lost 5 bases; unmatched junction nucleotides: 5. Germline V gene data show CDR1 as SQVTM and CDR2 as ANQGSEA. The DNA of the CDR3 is TGCAGCGTTGAAGTTACTAGCGGGAGGGGTGACGAGCAGTACTTC. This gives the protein CSVEVTSGRGDEQYF.

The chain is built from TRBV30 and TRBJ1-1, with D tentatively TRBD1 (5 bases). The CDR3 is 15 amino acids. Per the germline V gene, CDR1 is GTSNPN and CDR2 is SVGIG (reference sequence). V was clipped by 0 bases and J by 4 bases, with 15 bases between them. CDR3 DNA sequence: TGTGCCTGGAGTGTCACGGGACCGCTGCGCACTGAAGCTTTCTTT. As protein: CAWSVTGPLRTEAFF.

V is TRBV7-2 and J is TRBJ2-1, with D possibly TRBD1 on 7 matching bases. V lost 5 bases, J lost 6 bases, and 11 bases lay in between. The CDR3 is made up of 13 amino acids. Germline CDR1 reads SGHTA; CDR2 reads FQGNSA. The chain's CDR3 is CASSRQGGNEQFF. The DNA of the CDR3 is TGTGCCAGCAGCCGACAGGGAGGCAATGAGCAGTTCTTC.

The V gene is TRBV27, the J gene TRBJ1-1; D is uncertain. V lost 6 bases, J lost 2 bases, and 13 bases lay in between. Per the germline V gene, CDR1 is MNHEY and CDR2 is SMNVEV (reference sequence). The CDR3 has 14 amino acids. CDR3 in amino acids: CASSTATLNTEAFF. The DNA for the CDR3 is TGTGCCAGCAGCACAGCGACGTTAAACACTGAAGCTTTCTTT.

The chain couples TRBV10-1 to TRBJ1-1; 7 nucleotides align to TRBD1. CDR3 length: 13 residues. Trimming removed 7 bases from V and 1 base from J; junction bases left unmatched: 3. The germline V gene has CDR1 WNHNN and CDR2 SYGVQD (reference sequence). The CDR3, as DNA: TGCGCCAGCAACGACAGGGCGAACACTGAAGCTTTCTTT. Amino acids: CASNDRANTEAFF.

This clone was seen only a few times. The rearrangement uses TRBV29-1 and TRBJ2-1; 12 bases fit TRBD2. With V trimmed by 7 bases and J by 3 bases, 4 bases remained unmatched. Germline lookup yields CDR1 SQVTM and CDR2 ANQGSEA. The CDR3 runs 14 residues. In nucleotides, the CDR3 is TGCAGCGGCCTGGGACTAGCGGGCTACAATGAGCAGTTCTTC. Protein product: CSGLGLAGYNEQFF.

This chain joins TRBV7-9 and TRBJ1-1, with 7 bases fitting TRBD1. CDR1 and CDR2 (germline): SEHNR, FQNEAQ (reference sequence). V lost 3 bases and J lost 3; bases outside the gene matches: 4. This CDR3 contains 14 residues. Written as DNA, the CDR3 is TGTGCCAGCAGCTTTGCAGGGGGGGACACTGAAGCTTTCTTT. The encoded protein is CASSFAGGDTEAFF.